This TCR beta chain was documented in a study of blood T cell repertoires in COVID-19. The V gene lost 7 bases and the J gene lost 2 bases, with 15 bases spanning the gap. The CDR3 sequence is 15 residues long. The germline V gene encodes CDR1 SNHLY and CDR2 FYNNEI. This clone was detected only a few times. The table came from immunoSEQ multiplex PCR; TCRdb's copy has only in-frame clones and leaves some out. The sample yields about 270,000 clones, around nine tenths seen once. The chain is built from TRBV2 and TRBJ2-1; D may be TRBD1 (5 bases). This TCR was sampled from a middle-aged man with active or convalescent COVID-19. Specimen: peripheral blood. DNA of the CDR3: TGTGCCAGCAACCGCTACAGGATCCCCTACAATGAGCAGTTCTTC. This codes for CASNRYRIPYNEQFF.